This T cell receptor beta chain was identified during a study of primary melanoma T cells and metastatic recurrence. On the study more broadly: Samples were primary melanomas of stage T2 to T4. Study results and limitations: The tumor T-cell fraction reportedly predicted progression-free survival independently of thickness, ulceration, mitotic rate and age. Melanomas with T-cell fraction above 20% appeared to have better outcomes.

The CDR3 has 14 amino acids. V lost 5 bases to trimming and J lost 1 base, with 11 bases between them. The V gene's germline CDR1 is SGHVT and CDR2 SQSDAQ. As for this clone: Its antigen is unknown.

Repertoires were generated with immunoSEQ multiplex PCR, while TCRdb's copy carries only in-frame clones and drops some. The table has 1,000 to 1,500 clones, about nine tenths seen once; the top ten hold 3% to 4.5%. Each patient's primary melanoma had been removed surgically, with risk of metastatic recurrence. Sequencing was carried out using melanoma tumor tissue. The clonotype was recovered from a human donor with melanoma. V and J are TRBV7-4 and TRBJ2-5; unclear D gene. CDR3 sequence (DNA): TGTGCCAGCAGCACCCAAAGGGTCCAAGAGACCCAGTACTTC. Its protein is CASSTQRVQETQYF.